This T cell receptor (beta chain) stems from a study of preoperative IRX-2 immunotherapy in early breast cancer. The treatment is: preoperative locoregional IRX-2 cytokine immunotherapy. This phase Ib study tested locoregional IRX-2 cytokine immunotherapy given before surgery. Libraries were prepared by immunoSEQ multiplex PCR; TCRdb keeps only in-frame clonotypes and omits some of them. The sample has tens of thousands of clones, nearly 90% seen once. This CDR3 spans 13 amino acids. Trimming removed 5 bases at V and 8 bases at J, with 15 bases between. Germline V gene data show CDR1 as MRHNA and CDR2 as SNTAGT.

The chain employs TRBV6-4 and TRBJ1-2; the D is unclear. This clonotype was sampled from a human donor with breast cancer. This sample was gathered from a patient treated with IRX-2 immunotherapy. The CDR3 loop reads CASSTGPGRGYTF. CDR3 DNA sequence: TGTGCCAGCAGTACCGGACCCGGGAGGGGCTACACCTTC.